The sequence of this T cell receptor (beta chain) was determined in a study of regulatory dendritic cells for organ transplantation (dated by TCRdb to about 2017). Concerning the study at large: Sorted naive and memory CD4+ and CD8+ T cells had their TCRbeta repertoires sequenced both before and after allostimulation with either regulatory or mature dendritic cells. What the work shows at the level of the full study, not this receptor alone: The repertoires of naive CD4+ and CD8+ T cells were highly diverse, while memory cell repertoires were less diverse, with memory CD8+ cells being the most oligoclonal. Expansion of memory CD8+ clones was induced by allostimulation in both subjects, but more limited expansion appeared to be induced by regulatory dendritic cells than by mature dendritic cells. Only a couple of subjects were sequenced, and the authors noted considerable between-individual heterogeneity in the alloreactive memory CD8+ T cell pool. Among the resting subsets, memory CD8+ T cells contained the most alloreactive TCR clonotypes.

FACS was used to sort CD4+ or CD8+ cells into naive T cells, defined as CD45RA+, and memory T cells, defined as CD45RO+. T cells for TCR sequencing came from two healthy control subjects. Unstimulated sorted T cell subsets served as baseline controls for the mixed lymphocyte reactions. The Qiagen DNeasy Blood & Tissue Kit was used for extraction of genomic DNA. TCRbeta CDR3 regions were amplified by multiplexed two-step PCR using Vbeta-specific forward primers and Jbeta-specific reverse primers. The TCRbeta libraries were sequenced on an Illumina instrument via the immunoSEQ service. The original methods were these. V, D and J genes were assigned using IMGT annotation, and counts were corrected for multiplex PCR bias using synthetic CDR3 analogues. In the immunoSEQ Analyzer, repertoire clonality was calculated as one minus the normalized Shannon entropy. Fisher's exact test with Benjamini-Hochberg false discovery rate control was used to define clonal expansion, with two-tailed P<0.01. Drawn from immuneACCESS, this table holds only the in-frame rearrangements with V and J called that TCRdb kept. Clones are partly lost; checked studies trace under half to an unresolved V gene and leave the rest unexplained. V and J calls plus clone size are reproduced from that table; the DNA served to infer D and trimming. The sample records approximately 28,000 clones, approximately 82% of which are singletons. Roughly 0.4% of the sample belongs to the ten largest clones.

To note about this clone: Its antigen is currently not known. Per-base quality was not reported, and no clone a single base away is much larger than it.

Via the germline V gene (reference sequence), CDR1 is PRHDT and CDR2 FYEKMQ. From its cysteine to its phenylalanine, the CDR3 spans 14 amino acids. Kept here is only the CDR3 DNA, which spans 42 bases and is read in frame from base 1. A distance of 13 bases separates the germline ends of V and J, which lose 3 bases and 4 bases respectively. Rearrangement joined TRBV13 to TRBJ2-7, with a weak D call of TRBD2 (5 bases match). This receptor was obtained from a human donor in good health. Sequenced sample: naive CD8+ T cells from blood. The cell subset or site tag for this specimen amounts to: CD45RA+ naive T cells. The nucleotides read TGTGCCAGCAGCTTCCAGGAGGTCCTGTACGAGCAGTACTTC. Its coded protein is CASSFQEVLYEQYF.